This TCR beta chain was observed in a study of blood T cell repertoires in COVID-19. Sequencing used immunoSEQ multiplex PCR; TCRdb keeps in-frame clones, though not all of them. The sample includes 250,000 to 350,000 clones, approximately 89% seen only once; the top ten take over 2%. Per germline, CDR1 SGHAT and CDR2 FQNNGV. The ends were cut back, 1 base at V and 5 bases at J, with 11 bases in the middle. This CDR3 is 15 amino acids long. Patients from Seattle were sampled longitudinally, starting during active infection. The sample holds one count of this clone. V and J are TRBV11-2 and TRBJ2-2; tentatively, D is TRBD1 (6 bases). Sequences were obtained from peripheral blood. This clonotype originated in a young woman with COVID-19, enrolled during active disease. The CDR3 protein is CASSLAQGPTGELFF. CDR3 DNA: TGTGCCAGCAGCTTAGCTCAGGGGCCGACCGGGGAGCTGTTTTTT.